This TCR beta chain originates from a study of blood T cell repertoires in COVID-19. The CDR3 has 16 amino acids. CDR1 is SEHNR and CDR2 is FQNEAQ in the germline V gene (reference sequence). The ends were cut back, 5 bases at V and 1 base at J, with 16 bases in the middle. Original data processing: Using reference gene primer amplification, nucleated cell counts were estimated. Profiled with immunoSEQ multiplex PCR; TCRdb holds only in-frame clones, not every one. The V and J calls and the clone size are those of that table, but D and trimming were determined from the DNA. The data show 210,000 or so clones, approximately 83% seen once.

The TCR comes from a woman under 40 with COVID-19, enrolled during active disease. The genes are TRBV7-9 and TRBJ2-3; D is possibly TRBD2 (6 bases). The source material was peripheral blood. Written as DNA, the CDR3 is TGTGCCAGCAGCCCCTTCGGGCGGGGCGGCACAGATACGCAGTATTTT. This codes for CASSPFGRGGTDTQYF.